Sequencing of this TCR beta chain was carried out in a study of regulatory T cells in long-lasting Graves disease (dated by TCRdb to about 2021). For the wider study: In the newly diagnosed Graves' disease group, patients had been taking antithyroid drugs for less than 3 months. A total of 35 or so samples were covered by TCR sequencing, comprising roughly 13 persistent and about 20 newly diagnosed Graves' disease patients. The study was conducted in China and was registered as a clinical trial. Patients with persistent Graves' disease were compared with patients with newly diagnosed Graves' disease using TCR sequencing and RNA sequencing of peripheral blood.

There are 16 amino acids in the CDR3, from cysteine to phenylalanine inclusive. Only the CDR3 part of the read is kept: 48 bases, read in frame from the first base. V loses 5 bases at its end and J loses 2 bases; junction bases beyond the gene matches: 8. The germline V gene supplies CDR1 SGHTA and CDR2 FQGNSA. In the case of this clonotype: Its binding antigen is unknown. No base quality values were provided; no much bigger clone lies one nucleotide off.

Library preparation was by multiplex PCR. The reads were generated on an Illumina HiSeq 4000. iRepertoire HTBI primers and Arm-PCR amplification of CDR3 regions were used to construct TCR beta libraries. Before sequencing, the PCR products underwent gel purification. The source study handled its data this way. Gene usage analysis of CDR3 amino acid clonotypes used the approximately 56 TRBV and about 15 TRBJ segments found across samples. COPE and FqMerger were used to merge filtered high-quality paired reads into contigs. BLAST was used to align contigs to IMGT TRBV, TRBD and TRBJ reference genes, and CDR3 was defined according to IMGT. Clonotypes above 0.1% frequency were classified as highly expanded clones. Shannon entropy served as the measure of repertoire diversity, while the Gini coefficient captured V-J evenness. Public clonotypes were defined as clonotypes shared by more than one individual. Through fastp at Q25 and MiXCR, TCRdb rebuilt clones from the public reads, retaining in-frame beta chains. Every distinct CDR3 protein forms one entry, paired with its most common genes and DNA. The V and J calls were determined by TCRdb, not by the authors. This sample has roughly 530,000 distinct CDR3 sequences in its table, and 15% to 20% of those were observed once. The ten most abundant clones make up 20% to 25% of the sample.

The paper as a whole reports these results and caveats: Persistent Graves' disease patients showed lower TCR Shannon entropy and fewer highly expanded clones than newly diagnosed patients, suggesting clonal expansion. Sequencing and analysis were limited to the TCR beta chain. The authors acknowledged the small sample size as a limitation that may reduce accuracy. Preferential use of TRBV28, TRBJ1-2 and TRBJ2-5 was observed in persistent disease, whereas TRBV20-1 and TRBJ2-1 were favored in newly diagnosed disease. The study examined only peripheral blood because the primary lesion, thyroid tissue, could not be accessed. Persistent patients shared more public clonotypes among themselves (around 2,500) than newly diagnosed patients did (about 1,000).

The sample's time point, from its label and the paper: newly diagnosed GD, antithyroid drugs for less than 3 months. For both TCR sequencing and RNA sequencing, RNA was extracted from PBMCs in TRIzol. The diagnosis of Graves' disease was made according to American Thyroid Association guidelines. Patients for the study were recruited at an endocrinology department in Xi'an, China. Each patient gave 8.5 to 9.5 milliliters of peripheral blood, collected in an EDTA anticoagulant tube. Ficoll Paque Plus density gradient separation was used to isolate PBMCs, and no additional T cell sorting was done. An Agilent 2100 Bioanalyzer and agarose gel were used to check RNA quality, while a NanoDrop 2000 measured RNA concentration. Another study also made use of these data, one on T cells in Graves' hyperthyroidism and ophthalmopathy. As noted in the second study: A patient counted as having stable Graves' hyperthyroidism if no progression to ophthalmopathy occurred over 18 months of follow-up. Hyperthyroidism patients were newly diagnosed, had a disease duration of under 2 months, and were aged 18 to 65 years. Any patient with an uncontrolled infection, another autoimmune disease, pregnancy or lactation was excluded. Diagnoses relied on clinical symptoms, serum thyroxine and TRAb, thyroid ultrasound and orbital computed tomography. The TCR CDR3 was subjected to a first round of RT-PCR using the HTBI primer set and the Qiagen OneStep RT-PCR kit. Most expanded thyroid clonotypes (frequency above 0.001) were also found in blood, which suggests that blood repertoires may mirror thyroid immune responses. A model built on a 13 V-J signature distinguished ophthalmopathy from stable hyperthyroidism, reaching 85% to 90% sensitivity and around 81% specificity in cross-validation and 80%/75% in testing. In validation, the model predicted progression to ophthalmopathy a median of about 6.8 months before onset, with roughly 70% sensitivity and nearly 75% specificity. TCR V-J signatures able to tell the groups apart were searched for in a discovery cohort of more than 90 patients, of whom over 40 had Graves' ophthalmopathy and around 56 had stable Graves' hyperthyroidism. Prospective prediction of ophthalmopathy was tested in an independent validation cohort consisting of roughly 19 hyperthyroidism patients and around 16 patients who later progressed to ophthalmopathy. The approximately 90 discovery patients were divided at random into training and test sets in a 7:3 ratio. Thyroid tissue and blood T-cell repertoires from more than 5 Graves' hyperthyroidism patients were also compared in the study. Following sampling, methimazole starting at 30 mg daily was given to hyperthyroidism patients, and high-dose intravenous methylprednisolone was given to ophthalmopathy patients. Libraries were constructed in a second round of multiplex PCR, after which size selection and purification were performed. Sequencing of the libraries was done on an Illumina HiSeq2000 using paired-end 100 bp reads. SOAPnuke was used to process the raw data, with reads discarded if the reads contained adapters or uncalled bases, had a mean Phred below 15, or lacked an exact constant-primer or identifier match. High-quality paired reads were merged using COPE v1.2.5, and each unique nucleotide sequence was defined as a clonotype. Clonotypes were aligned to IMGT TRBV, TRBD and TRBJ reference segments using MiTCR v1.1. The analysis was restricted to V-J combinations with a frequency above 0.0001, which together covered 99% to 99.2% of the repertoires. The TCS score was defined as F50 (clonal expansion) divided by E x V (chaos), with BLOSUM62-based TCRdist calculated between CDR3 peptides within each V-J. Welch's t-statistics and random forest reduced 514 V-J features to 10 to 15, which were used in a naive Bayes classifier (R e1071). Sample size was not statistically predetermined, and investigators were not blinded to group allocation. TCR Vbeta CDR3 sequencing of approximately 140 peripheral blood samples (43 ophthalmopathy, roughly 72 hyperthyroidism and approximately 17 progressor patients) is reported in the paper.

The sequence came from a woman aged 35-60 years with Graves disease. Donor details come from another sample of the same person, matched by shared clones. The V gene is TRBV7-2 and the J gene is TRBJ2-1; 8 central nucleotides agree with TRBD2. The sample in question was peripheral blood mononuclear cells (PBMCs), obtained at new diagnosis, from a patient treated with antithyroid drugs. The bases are TGTGCCAGCAGCCGTTGGCGGCGGGGGGCCTACAATGAGCAGTTCTTC. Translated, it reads CASSRWRRGAYNEQFF.